A selection of T cell receptor beta chains follows, all from one sample in a study of blood T cell repertoires in COVID-19. Produced via immunoSEQ multiplex PCR; TCRdb's table is partial and in-frame only. The data hold around 64,000 clones, with around 88% observed a single time. The specimen was peripheral blood. The source of these receptors is a woman aged 80 or over with acute or convalescent COVID-19. The conserved cysteine and the conserved F or W are not part of the CDR3 here.

TRBV24-1	ATSSQGNTEAF
TRBV5-1	ASSKGDDEKLF
TRBV30	AWSFRYEQY
TRBV7-2	ASSPRTKQETQY
TRBV6-5	ASSYGPLGAEAF
TRBV4-1	ASSQTSGGQGEQY
TRBV12-3/TRBV12-4	ASSLQVHYEQY
TRBV19	ASSIPPPSSEAF
TRBV5-1	ASSRTSAQETQY
TRBV7-2	ASSLDGRAQETQY
TRBV28	ASSSRQAFSYEQY
TRBV11-2	ASENPWLYEQY
TRBV7-2	ASSLNSWDRGYQPQH
TRBV28	ASREGGSNYGYT
TRBV29-1	SVDRDSKGTQY
TRBV28	ASSHIRGKGETQY
TRBV7-9	ASSLYTTHQETQY
TRBV10-2	ASSAVMGQGYTGELF
TRBV11-2	ASSLQLAGSILSYNEQF
TRBV7-2	ASSLYTDTQY
TRBV7-2	ASSSRDSDSPLH
TRBV5-1	ASSPGQAAYEQY
TRBV19	ASSISQGARGNTIY
TRBV5-6	ASSSRDRDNGQF
TRBV4-2	ASSQDLAGGSGELF
TRBV19	ASSMRGSYNSPLH
TRBV10-3	AISETASPQY
TRBV19	ASSIKAGGNYGYT
TRBV29-1	SVDTSGTEQY
TRBV5-1	ASSPDGGTNSPLH
TRBV19	ASSTGLFTEAF
TRBV28	ASRAKTGGASGYT
TRBV30	AWSRGTGSLAEAF
TRBV5-4	ASSLLGREEKLF
TRBV7-9	ASRPTGGDSGSYGYT
TRBV24-1	ATSDSRTSGGRGEQF
TRBV3-1/TRBV3-2	ASSQTGTSGNTIY
TRBV7-3	ASSLRSGNYEQY
TRBV2	ASGTSGPVNTQY
TRBV9	ASSVAFGTGGTEAF
TRBV25-1	ASSELAGVDNEQF
TRBV24-1	ATSDLGGPQGQETQY
TRBV21-1	ASRTIRATNEKLF
TRBV7-3	ASSKLAGGYNEQF
TRBV2	ASKVGAALNPNYGYT
TRBV3-1/TRBV3-2	ASSQDRLANEQF
TRBV7-9	ASSRLIRGSNEKLF
TRBV2	ASTIDQGGAEQY
TRBV4-3	ASSPKTRASNYGYT
TRBV29-1	SVQGAGEQY